This T cell receptor (beta chain) emerged from a study of control samples from healthy donors and cancer patients. Sequenced by immunoSEQ multiplex PCR; TCRdb stores in-frame clones only, minus some. This sample yields 70,000 to 80,000 clones, of which more than 85% are seen a single time; over 3.5% belongs to the top ten. The CDR3 totals 15 residues. V lost 4 bases and J lost 3, with 16 bases in between. Germline V gene sequence: CDR1 SEHNR, CDR2 FQNEAQ (reference sequence). J is TRBJ2-7 and V is TRBV7-9; D may be TRBD1 (8 bases). The specimen sequenced was blood. This TCR derives from a woman aged 45 to 65 in good health. CDR3 sequence: CASSSTGGVVYEQYF. In DNA, the CDR3 is TGTGCCAGCAGCTCTACAGGGGGGGTTGTCTACGAGCAGTACTTC.